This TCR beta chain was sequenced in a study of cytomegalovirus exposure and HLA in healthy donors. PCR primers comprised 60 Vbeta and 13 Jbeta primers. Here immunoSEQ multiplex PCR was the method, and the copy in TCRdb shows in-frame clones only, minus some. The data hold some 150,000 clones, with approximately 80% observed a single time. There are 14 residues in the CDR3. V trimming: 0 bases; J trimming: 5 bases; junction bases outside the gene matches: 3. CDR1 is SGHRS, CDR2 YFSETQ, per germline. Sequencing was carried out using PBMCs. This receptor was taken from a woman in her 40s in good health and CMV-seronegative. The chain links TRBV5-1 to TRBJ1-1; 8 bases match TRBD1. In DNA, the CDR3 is TGCGCCAGCAGCTTGGACGGACAGGGTACTGAAGCTTTCTTT. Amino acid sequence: CASSLDGQGTEAFF.